This is a list of T cell receptor beta chains from one sample in a study of blood T cell repertoires in COVID-19. Produced via immunoSEQ multiplex PCR; TCRdb's table is partial and in-frame only. Among roughly 100,000 clones listed, roughly 86% were seen once. Sequencing was done on a sample of peripheral blood. The receptors were gathered from a man in his fifties or sixties with active or convalescent COVID-19. The CDR3 runs from the conserved cysteine through the conserved F or W. The D gene is left open where the match is weak. Not all rows give a size; the values are once, few, many and, for expanded clones, a class.

d_call	v_call	clone_size	j_call	cdr3_aa	cdr3_nt
TRBD2	TRBV19	-	TRBJ2-1	CASSPSGGALEQFF	TGTGCCAGTAGTCCTAGCGGGGGGGCCCTTGAGCAGTTCTTC
-	TRBV12-3/TRBV12-4	-	TRBJ1-5	CASSLVSQPQHF	TGTGCCAGCAGTTTAGTGAGTCAGCCCCAGCATTTT
-	TRBV29-1	-	TRBJ2-1	CSVEGQSSYNEQFF	TGCAGCGTGGAAGGACAGAGCTCCTACAATGAGCAGTTCTTC
-	TRBV3-1/TRBV3-2	-	TRBJ2-5	CASSRGGAVTQYF	TGTGCCAGCAGCCGAGGGGGGGCGGTGACCCAGTACTTC
-	TRBV6-5	-	TRBJ2-6	CASSYQTGAGANVLTF	TGTGCCAGCAGTTACCAAACAGGAGCCGGGGCCAACGTCCTGACTTTC
TRBD2	TRBV6-5	few	TRBJ2-3	CATGLAGTNTDTQYF	TGTGCCACCGGACTAGCGGGGACTAACACAGATACGCAGTATTTT
TRBD1	TRBV18	-	TRBJ2-7	CASSPPGQGAYEQYF	TGTGCCAGCTCACCACCGGGCCAGGGGGCCTACGAGCAGTACTTC
-	TRBV5-8	-	TRBJ1-5	CASSRGSSGNNISPQHF	TGTGCCAGCAGCCGAGGGAGTTCTGGGAACAACATCAGTCCCCAGCATTTT
TRBD2	TRBV7-2	-	TRBJ2-5	CASSSKREQETQYF	TGTGCCAGCAGCTCCAAGCGGGAGCAAGAGACCCAGTACTTC
-	TRBV6-5	-	TRBJ2-3	CASSSRGGRYNTQYF	TGTGCCAGCAGTTCGAGGGGGGGCCGGTATAATACGCAGTATTTT
TRBD1	TRBV28	-	TRBJ1-5	CASSFGQGGQPQHF	TGTGCCAGCAGTTTTGGGCAGGGGGGCCAGCCCCAGCATTTT
TRBD1	TRBV4-2	-	TRBJ1-5	CASSQDDRGVYSNQPQHF	TGTGCCAGCAGCCAAGATGACAGGGGGGTCTATAGCAATCAGCCCCAGCATTTT
-	TRBV4-3	few	TRBJ2-2	CASSQTGSSGELFF	TGCGCCAGCAGCCAAACAGGGAGCTCCGGGGAGCTGTTTTTT
-	TRBV28	once	TRBJ1-1	CACRGPNMNTEAFF	TGTGCCTGTCGAGGGCCAAACATGAACACTGAAGCTTTCTTT
TRBD1	TRBV7-9	-	TRBJ2-2	CASRPGTANTGELFF	TGTGCCAGCCGCCCCGGGACAGCGAACACCGGGGAGCTGTTTTTT
TRBD1	TRBV2	few	TRBJ2-6	CASSGGGGANVLTF	TGTGCCAGCAGTGGAGGGGGCGGGGCCAACGTCCTGACTTTC
TRBD1	TRBV6-4	-	TRBJ1-1	CASSEQGDTEAFF	TGTGCCAGCAGTGAACAGGGGGACACTGAAGCTTTCTTT
-	TRBV5-1	-	TRBJ1-6	CASSVDSSTSPLHF	TGCGCCAGCAGTGTCGACAGTTCCACTTCACCCCTCCACTTT